This entry is about one TCR beta chain. Deletions cut 8 bases from V and 0 bases from J, with 14 bases between. The CDR3 sequence is 15 residues long. The germline CDR1 and CDR2 sequences are SGHAT and FQNNGV. This entry is derived from a study of blood T cell repertoires in COVID-19. TCRdb's copy holds only in-frame clones and misses some; the assay was immunoSEQ multiplex PCR. The data show around 140,000 clones, about 85% seen once. Material: peripheral blood. This receptor was obtained from a human donor with COVID-19, enrolled during active disease. The donor label of this sample is uncertain. V is TRBV11-2 and J is TRBJ2-1, with D unresolved. In DNA, the CDR3 is TGTGCCAGCGCCTCCTCTCCCAGCTCCTACAATGAGCAGTTCTTC. Translated: CASASSPSSYNEQFF.